This T cell receptor beta chain was obtained from a study of T cells after yellow fever vaccination. Study-level information: Libraries from low-cell-number fractions were prepared with the SMART-Seq v4 Ultra Low Input RNA kit. Study findings and constraints: Most clones from primary vaccination resurfaced after the booster (around 97% CD4, 75% to 90% CD8). Though it reached lower strength, the secondary response hit its peak faster, day 5 versus 15.

A 5'RACE template-switching step, the method used to make TCR cDNA, added a universal primer site and UMIs. TCRdb reprocessed the 5' RACE reads via MiXCR and lists one record per CDR3 protein. The sample includes 350,000 to 450,000 distinct CDR3 sequences, 6.2% of them seen just once. V was clipped by 6 bases and J by 1 base; unmatched bases: 2. The germline gives CDR1 MNHNS, CDR2 SASEGT. CDR3 length equals 13 residues. This clonotype was counted at least ten times. Its antigen remains unknown. V usage is TRBV6-1 and J usage is TRBJ2-5, with 7 nucleotides matching TRBD1. The clonotype was recovered from a man aged 30 to 39 who received the YFV17D yellow fever vaccine. The sequences come from PBMCs, collected 5 days after the yellow fever booster vaccination. The CDR3 protein is CASRDRSQETQYF. In DNA form, the CDR3 reads TGTGCCAGCAGGGACAGGAGCCAAGAGACCCAGTACTTC.